The present TCR beta chain was sequenced within a study of T-cell memory formation after mild COVID-19. Germline V gene data show CDR1 as SQVTM and CDR2 as ANQGSEA. The CDR3 covers 13 residues. V shed 7 bases and J 4 bases; nucleotides not matched to a gene: 5. TCRdb processed the 5' RACE reads anew with MiXCR; each CDR3 protein has one entry. Of around 200,000 distinct CDR3 sequences listed, 20% to 25% are singletons. The V and J genes are TRBV29-1 and TRBJ2-2; 8 bases map to TRBD2. This clonotype was obtained from an adult woman who had mild COVID-19 (a few samples of this study predate the infection). Cell type and time point are not known. Sequencing was done on a sample of PBMCs or a T cell subset sorted from them (not recorded which). In DNA, the CDR3 is TGCAGCGGCACTAGCGGACCCACCGGGGAGCTGTTTTTT. This translates into CSGTSGPTGELFF.